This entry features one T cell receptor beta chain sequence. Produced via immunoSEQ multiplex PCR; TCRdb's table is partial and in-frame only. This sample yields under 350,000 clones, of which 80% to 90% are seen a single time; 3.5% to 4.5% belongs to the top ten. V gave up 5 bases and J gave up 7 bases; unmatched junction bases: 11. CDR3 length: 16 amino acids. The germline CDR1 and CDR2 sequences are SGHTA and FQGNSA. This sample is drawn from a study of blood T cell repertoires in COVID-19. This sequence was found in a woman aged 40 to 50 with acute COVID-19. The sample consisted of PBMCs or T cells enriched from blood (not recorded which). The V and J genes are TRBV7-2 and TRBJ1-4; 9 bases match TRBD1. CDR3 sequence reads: CASSPYPGQGGEKLFF. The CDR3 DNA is TGTGCCAGCAGCCCTTATCCGGGACAGGGAGGTGAAAAACTGTTTTTT.